This TCR beta chain originates from a study of CD8+CD57+ T cells in acquired aplastic anemia. Genomic DNA templated the TCR beta VDJ and CDR3 profiling. Using its own MiXCR run on the reads, TCRdb lists one record per CDR3 protein. The data contain approximately 260,000 distinct CDR3 sequences, approximately 82% of them singletons. Patients selected for sequencing had displayed CD8+CD57+ cell expansion by flow cytometry. Germline V gene sequence: CDR1 SNHLY, CDR2 FYNNEI. Trimming cost V 6 bases and J 5 bases, with 12 bases left between them. There are 13 residues in the CDR3. The chain employs TRBV2 and TRBJ2-3, with no clear D. Sequencing was done on a sample of sorted CD4+, CD8+, or CD8+CD57+ T cells (not recorded which) from PBMCs. This sequence originates from a human donor with aplastic anemia. The CDR3 DNA reads as TGTGCCAGCAGCGGCGGCGTGGTAGATACGCAGTATTTT. Its translation: CASSGGVVDTQYF.